One and the same sample provided the 25 T cell receptor beta chains below, sequenced in a study of blood T cell repertoires in COVID-19. The repertoire was sequenced with immunoSEQ multiplex PCR; TCRdb's copy has only in-frame clones and lacks some. The sample lists about 210,000 clones; around 88% were seen once. The specimen sequenced was peripheral blood. Receptors originate from a man between 45 and 60 years old with active or convalescent COVID-19.

This clone was picked up one time. The chain combines TRBV10-1 with TRBJ2-7, with TRBD2 matching 9 bases. This CDR3 has 14 amino acids. Germline trimming cut 5 bases from V and 6 bases from J; bases unmatched to any gene: 8. Germline CDR1 is WNHNN and CDR2 is SYGVQD (reference sequence). The CDR3 coding sequence is TGCGCCAGCAGTAGGAGGCGGGAGGGCCGCGAGCAGTACTTC. Protein: CASSRRREGREQYF.

The V call is TRBV6-2 or TRBV6-3, the J call TRBJ1-2; tentatively, D is TRBD1 (5 bases). This CDR3 is 12 amino acids long. V shed 0 bases and J shed 13 bases, with 12 bases lying between them. Germline-derived CDR1 and CDR2 are MNHEY and SVGEGT. CDR3 in DNA: TGTGCCAGCAGTTACTCCAGGGCGGTCATCACCTTC. The encoded protein is CASSYSRAVITF.

The chain couples TRBV19 to TRBJ1-6; a weak D match, TRBD1 (6 bases). Germline lookup yields CDR1 LNHDA and CDR2 SQIVND (reference sequence). This CDR3 comprises 17 residues. V was pared by 5 bases and J by 3 bases, with 17 bases between. Written as DNA, the CDR3 is TGTGCCAGTAGTGCCTTCAGGGGTGGGAACTATAATTCACCCCTCCACTTT. Translating gives CASSAFRGGNYNSPLHF.

The chain links TRBV11-3 to TRBJ2-1, with 7 bases fitting TRBD1. Germline CDR1 and CDR2: SGHNT and YENEEA. This CDR3 is 15 amino acids long. J was trimmed by 4 bases and V by 0 bases; bases with no gene match: 3. The DNA of the CDR3 is TGTGCCAGCAGCTTAGAGGGACAGTTATACAATGAGCAGTTCTTC. Protein sequence: CASSLEGQLYNEQFF.

This clone was seen only a few times. This chain connects TRBV21-1 to TRBJ2-7; the table names TRBD1, a call not compared with the DNA. TRBV21-1 is reported as a pseudogene. CDR3 size: 16 residues. For the CDR3, the DNA is TGTGCCAGCAGCAATGGAGTAGGACAGGATCCCTACGAGCAGTACTTC. It yields the protein CASSNGVGQDPYEQYF.

V usage is TRBV19 and J usage is TRBJ2-1; 8 nucleotides line up with TRBD2. The V gene end was trimmed by 3 bases and the J gene end by 5 bases; junction bases not matched to a gene: 9. The CDR3 has 16 residues. CDR1 is LNHDA and CDR2 is SQIVND in the germline V gene (reference sequence). The CDR3 reads CASSMPPGSGDNEQFF. In DNA, the CDR3 is TGTGCCAGTAGTATGCCCCCGGGTAGCGGGGACAATGAGCAGTTCTTC. The entire variable domain, with the rest obtained from reference TRBV19 and TRBJ2-1, is as follows: DGGITQSPKYLFRKEGQNVTLSCEQNLNHDAMYWYRQDPGQGLRLIYYSQIVNDFQKGDIAEGYSVSREKKESFPLTVTSAQKNPTAFYLCASSMPPGSGDNEQFFGPGTRLTVL.

This chain uses TRBV10-1 with TRBJ1-5; D ambiguous. The germline V gene encodes CDR1 WNHNN and CDR2 SYGVQD (reference sequence). This CDR3 contains 10 residues. Trimming pared 7 bases from V and 11 bases from J, leaving 9 bases between. The CDR3 DNA is TGCGCCAGCACCCCCGGGTCCCAGCATTTT. This encodes CASTPGSQHF.

The chain links TRBV6-5 to TRBJ2-7, with D possibly being TRBD1 (6 bases). Germline CDR1 is MNHEY and CDR2 is SVGAGI. V was trimmed by 4 bases and J by 2 bases, leaving 9 bases between them. The CDR3 has 13 residues. As DNA, the CDR3 is TGTGCCAGCAGTTCAGACAGGACCTACGAGCAGTACTTC. Translation gives CASSSDRTYEQYF.

V is TRBV7-9 and J is TRBJ2-7; TRBD1 matches at 10 bases. Germline loops: CDR1 SEHNR, CDR2 FQNEAQ (reference sequence). J was trimmed by 4 bases and V by 6 bases; bases with no gene match: 9. CDR3 length equals 15 residues. The CDR3 reads CASSHPGQGKYEQYF. The CDR3 DNA is TGTGCCAGCAGTCATCCGGGACAGGGGAAATACGAGCAGTACTTC.

A few counts support this clone. The rearrangement uses TRBV19 and TRBJ1-2; D is ambiguous. Germline lookup yields CDR1 LNHDA and CDR2 SQIVND (reference sequence). V lost 1 base and J lost 6, with 9 bases in between. This CDR3 has 13 amino acids. The CDR3 sequence: CASSIGGFDGYTF. In nucleotides, the CDR3 is TGTGCCAGTAGTATAGGAGGGTTTGATGGCTACACCTTC.

This chain links TRBV27 with TRBJ2-2; 8 bases match TRBD2. V lost 3 bases and J lost 7; bases outside the gene matches: 7. The CDR3 has 15 amino acids. Germline loops: CDR1 MNHEY, CDR2 SMNVEV (reference sequence). CDR3 in amino acids: CASSFGTSGNGELFF. The CDR3 DNA reads TGTGCCAGCAGTTTCGGGACTAGTGGCAACGGGGAGCTGTTTTTT.

This chain joins TRBV6-5 and TRBJ2-3, with 9 bases identical to TRBD2. V was clipped by 7 bases and J by 6 bases; unmatched bases: 8. The germline V gene encodes CDR1 MNHEY and CDR2 SVGAGI. The length of the CDR3 is 14 residues. CDR3 bases: TGTGCCAGCATCTTTAGCGGGGGAGGGGATACGCAGTATTTT. Its translation: CASIFSGGGDTQYF.

This clone showed up just a few times. The rearrangement links TRBV5-4 to TRBJ2-7; D is uncertain. Germline CDR1 and CDR2: SGHNT and YYREEE (reference sequence). The CDR3 covers 11 residues. V lost 3 bases, J lost 4 bases, and 5 bases lay in between. This CDR3 is CASSSYYEQYF. In DNA form, the CDR3 reads TGTGCCAGCAGCTCCTATTACGAGCAGTACTTC.

This clone was detected only a few times. An end of the junction differs from the germline gene, which may be a read error. J is TRBJ1-1 and V is TRBV7-9; D call uncertain. The CDR3 spans 14 residues. Per the germline V gene, CDR1 is SEHNR and CDR2 is FQNEAQ (reference sequence). This chain's CDR3 is CASNRVLMNTEAFF. Written as DNA, the CDR3 is TGTGCAAGCAACCGAGTCCTCATGAACACTGAAGCTTTCTTT.

The chain employs TRBV29-1 and TRBJ2-7, with D perhaps matching TRBD2 (5 bases). There are 12 residues in the CDR3. Germline V gene lookup returns CDR1 SQVTM and CDR2 ANQGSEA. V lost 7 bases and J lost 3, with 13 bases in between. The CDR3 sequence is CSAKEDYYEQYF. The CDR3 DNA sequence: TGCAGCGCCAAGGAGGATTACTACGAGCAGTACTTC.

The V call is TRBV27, the J call TRBJ1-1, with TRBD1 matching 7 bases. Per the germline V gene, CDR1 is MNHEY and CDR2 is SMNVEV (reference sequence). This CDR3 comprises 14 residues. V was clipped by 5 bases and J by 4 bases; unmatched bases: 7. The CDR3 DNA reads TGTGCCAGCAGTCGACAGGGTGGTGGCACTGAAGCTTTCTTT. Translating gives CASSRQGGGTEAFF.

The rearrangement joins TRBV5-1 to TRBJ2-3; 9 bases are shared with TRBD1. This CDR3 has 14 amino acids. The V gene's germline CDR1 is SGHRS and CDR2 YFSETQ. With V trimmed by 4 bases and J by 6 bases, 6 bases remained unmatched. The CDR3, as DNA: TGCGCCAGCAGCCAAGGGACAGGGACCGATACGCAGTATTTT. Protein sequence: CASSQGTGTDTQYF. The whole variable domain, remainder taken from reference TRBV5-1 and TRBJ2-3, is KAGVTQTPRYLIKTRGQQVTLSCSPISGHRSVSWYQQTPGQGLQFLFEYFSETQRNKGNFPGRFSGRQFSNSRSEMNVSTLELGDSALYLCASSQGTGTDTQYFGPGTRLTVL.

The chain couples TRBV18 to TRBJ2-6; D might be TRBD2 (5 bases). With 1 base removed from V and 4 bases from J, the gap between germline ends came to 11 bases. Germline CDR1 and CDR2: KGHSH and LQKENI. The CDR3 spans 16 residues. CDR3 sequence reads: CASSPLEGYGANVLTF. The DNA of the CDR3 is TGTGCCAGCTCACCACTCGAGGGTTACGGGGCCAACGTCCTGACTTTC. The whole variable domain, filled in from reference TRBV18 and TRBJ2-6, reads NAGVMQNPRHLVRRRGQEARLRCSPMKGHSHVYWYRQLPEEGLKFMVYLQKENIIDESGMPKERFSAEFPKEGPSILRIQQVVRGDSAAYFCASSPLEGYGANVLTFGAGSRLTVL.

This chain connects TRBV13 to TRBJ2-1, with TRBD2 matching over 7 bases. Germline CDR1 reads PRHDT; CDR2 reads FYEKMQ (reference sequence). The CDR3 consists of 15 residues. The J segment lost 6 bases and the V segment lost 5 bases, leaving 10 bases of the junction unmatched. CDR3 protein: CASSLRSVAGNEQFF. The CDR3 nucleotides are TGTGCCAGCAGCCTGCGAAGTGTAGCGGGCAATGAGCAGTTCTTC.

The chain recombines TRBV19 with TRBJ2-2, with TRBD1 matching over 10 bases. The CDR3 consists of 16 residues. CDR1 and CDR2 (germline): LNHDA, SQIVND (reference sequence). Unmatched junction bases numbered 8, after V lost 4 bases and J lost 6 bases. CDR3 amino acids: CASSKHRDRGPGELFF. The CDR3 region has the DNA TGTGCCAGTAGTAAACACCGGGACAGGGGTCCCGGGGAGCTGTTTTTT.

In regard to this clone: The junction and the germline gene differ at one end; a read error may be behind it. J is TRBJ2-3 and V is TRBV7-7, with D perhaps TRBD1 (6 bases). This CDR3 comprises 16 residues. The germline V gene encodes CDR1 SSHAT and CDR2 FNYEAQ (reference sequence). The CDR3 sequence: CASSLALGAGTDTQYF. As DNA, the CDR3 is TGTGCTAGCAGCTTAGCCCTGGGGGCAGGGACAGATACGCAGTATTTT.

This chain joins TRBV6-5 and TRBJ2-1; 14 nucleotides line up with TRBD2. Germline V lookup: CDR1 MNHEY, CDR2 SVGAGI. The CDR3 runs 15 residues. The V segment lost 5 bases and the J segment 6 bases; nucleotides outside the gene matches: 3. CDR3 coding DNA: TGTGCCAGCAGTCAGACTAGCGGGGGGGGCAATGAGCAGTTCTTC. Encoded protein: CASSQTSGGGNEQFF.

This clone was picked up a small number of times. The genes are TRBV2 and TRBJ1-4; D unclear. Germline CDR1 is SNHLY and CDR2 is FYNNEI. V gave up 1 base and J gave up 2 bases, with 8 bases separating them. The CDR3 has 15 amino acids. CDR3 in DNA: TGTGCCAGCAGTGAAGATACAACCACTAATGAAAAACTGTTTTTT. This translates into CASSEDTTTNEKLFF.

CDR3 region: CASSLQNWTGIYGYTF. As DNA, the CDR3 is TGTGCCAGCAGCCTACAGAATTGGACAGGGATCTATGGCTACACCTTC. The V call is TRBV3-1 (or the pseudogene TRBV3-2), the J call TRBJ1-2; 8 bases fit TRBD1. Germline CDR1 and CDR2: LGHDT and YNNKEL (reference sequence). J lost 4 bases, V lost 4 bases, and 11 bases had no gene match. The CDR3 covers 16 residues.

This chain connects TRBV11-2 to TRBJ2-1, with TRBD2 identical over 7 bases. Trimming took 5 bases from V and 4 from J; bases not matched to a gene: 8. The CDR3 runs 15 residues. CDR1 SGHAT and CDR2 FQNNGV come from the germline V gene. The CDR3 bases are TGTGCCAGCAGCCTCATGGGGGGGGGATACAATGAGCAGTTCTTC. Its translation is CASSLMGGGYNEQFF.